This passage covers 31 T cell receptor beta chains from one sample sequenced in a study of T cells after posttransplantation cyclophosphamide. Busulfan-fludarabine conditioning, marrow transplant, and cyclophosphamide on days +3 and +4 were administered. The protocol was immunoSEQ multiplex PCR, while the TCRdb copy is restricted to in-frame clones and leaves out a portion. The sample lists 4,300 or so clones, 75% to 85% occurring once. Sequencing was performed on PBMCs, taken after allogeneic stem cell transplant with posttransplant cyclophosphamide. The receptors here all came from a male patient between 40 and 50 years old who received an allogeneic stem cell transplant from a related donor, was CMV-positive, and had acute and chronic GVHD. Some T cells may be supplied by the graft donor.

This clone rates as large. The gene calls are TRBV10-3 and TRBJ2-7; D is ambiguous. V lost 3 bases to trimming and J lost 1 base, with 10 bases between them. The CDR3 sequence is 14 residues long. Germline V gene lookup returns CDR1 ENHRY and CDR2 SYGVKD. In nucleotides, the CDR3 is TGTGCCATCAGTGACGAAGACACATCCTACGAGCAGTACTTC. This sequence encodes CAISDEDTSYEQYF.

For the CDR3, the DNA is TGTGCTAGTGGTTTGGGACAGGGAATATCCTACGAGCAGTACTTC. Translating it yields CASGLGQGISYEQYF. The chain uses TRBV12-5 and TRBJ2-7, with TRBD1 identical over 7 bases. The CDR3 has 15 amino acids. The germline gives CDR1 LGHNT, CDR2 FRNRAP. V was pared by 1 base and J by 1 base, with 4 bases of the junction left unmatched.

The genes are TRBV6-5 and TRBJ2-2, with D tentatively TRBD1 (6 bases). The germline gives CDR1 MNHEY, CDR2 SVGAGI. Trimming pared 6 bases from V and 7 bases from J, leaving 15 bases between. CDR3 length: 14 amino acids. The CDR3, as DNA: TGTGCCAGCAGACCCTCTCAGGGGTACGGGGAGCTGTTTTTT. Residues: CASRPSQGYGELFF.

In DNA, the CDR3 is TGTGCCAGCAGCTTCCAAGGACAGGTCGATGAAAAACTGTTTTTT. Its translation: CASSFQGQVDEKLFF. This chain joins TRBV11-3 and TRBJ1-4; 7 nucleotides match TRBD1. This CDR3 is 15 amino acids long. The junction had 7 bases not matched to a gene; V was cut back by 3 bases and J by 6 bases. Germline V gene data show CDR1 as SGHNT and CDR2 as YENEEA.

The rearrangement uses TRBV19 and TRBJ1-5; D perhaps matches TRBD1 (6 bases). Germline lookup yields CDR1 LNHDA and CDR2 SQIVND (reference sequence). The CDR3 spans 16 residues. Trimming stripped 4 bases from V and 0 bases from J, with 13 bases between. CDR3 residues: CASSTEQGYSNQPQHF. CDR3 nucleotides: TGTGCCAGTAGTACCGAACAGGGCTATAGCAATCAGCCCCAGCATTTT.

This chain connects TRBV5-1 to TRBJ2-7; D is perhaps TRBD1 (6 bases). The CDR3 covers 15 residues. V lost 5 bases and J 2 bases, leaving 17 bases between the germline ends. CDR1 is SGHRS, CDR2 YFSETQ, per germline. This chain's CDR3 is CASRSNQGYAYEQYF. The DNA of the CDR3 is TGCGCCAGCAGATCCAATCAGGGGTACGCCTACGAGCAGTACTTC.

The chain combines TRBV28 with TRBJ2-3, with D possibly TRBD1 on 5 matching bases. Trimming removed 2 bases at V and 8 bases at J, with 8 bases between. Germline lookup yields CDR1 MDHEN and CDR2 SYDVKM. The CDR3 is made up of 12 amino acids. CDR3 residues: CASSLQGSTQYF. CDR3 DNA sequence: TGTGCCAGCAGTTTACAGGGCTCTACGCAGTATTTT.

Concerning this clone: Other nucleotide sequences from this sample produce the same CDR3. The chain employs TRBV11-1 and TRBJ1-2, with 8 bases lining up with TRBD1. Trimming took 2 bases from V and 4 from J; bases not matched to a gene: 6. Germline CDR1 SGHAT, CDR2 FQDESV (reference sequence). The CDR3 has 15 amino acids. In DNA, the CDR3 is TGTGCCAGCAGCTTAACCGACAGGGGTCCCTATGGCTACACCTTC. This translates into CASSLTDRGPYGYTF.

By share, this clone ranks as medium-sized. The chain employs TRBV27 and TRBJ2-3; D may be TRBD1 (6 bases). CDR1 MNHEY and CDR2 SMNVEV come from the germline V gene (reference sequence). V was shortened by 8 bases and J by 3 bases, with 21 bases between the two germline ends. The CDR3 sequence is 16 residues long. CDR3 sequence: CASRTSTGIKTDTQYF. CDR3 bases: TGTGCCAGCCGTACCTCTACAGGGATAAAGACAGATACGCAGTATTTT.

V and J are TRBV7-9 and TRBJ2-1, with TRBD2 as a possible D gene (5 bases). Trimming pared 0 bases from V and 10 bases from J, leaving 16 bases between. This CDR3 comprises 15 residues. Per germline, CDR1 SEHNR and CDR2 FQNEAQ (reference sequence). The CDR3 coding sequence is TGTGCCAGCAGCTTAGCTTTGGGCCTAGCTGAAGAGCAGTTCTTC. Translating it yields CASSLALGLAEEQFF. The variable domain in full, completed from reference TRBV7-9 and TRBJ2-1, reads DTGVSQNPRHKITKRGQNVTFRCDPISEHNRLYWYRQTLGQGPEFLTYFQNEAQLEKSRLLSDRFSAERPKGSFSTLEIQRTEQGDSAMYLCASSLALGLAEEQFFGPGTRLTVL.

The chain couples TRBV19 to TRBJ2-1, with 14 bases lining up with TRBD2. V lost 4 bases and J lost 10; bases outside the gene matches: 6. Germline CDR1 reads LNHDA; CDR2 reads SQIVND (reference sequence). The CDR3 loop spans 15 amino acids. CDR3 sequence reads: CASSKTSGRAPEQFF. The CDR3 DNA is TGTGCCAGTAGTAAGACTAGCGGGAGGGCCCCCGAGCAGTTCTTC.

The gene calls are TRBV10-2 and TRBJ1-5; no reliable D call. Germline V lookup: CDR1 WSHSY, CDR2 SAAADI. Trimming pared 0 bases from V and 3 bases from J, leaving 6 bases between. This CDR3 is 14 amino acids long. Written as DNA, the CDR3 is TGCGCCAGCAGTGAGTCCGGGAACAATCAGCCCCAGCATTTT. It yields the protein CASSESGNNQPQHF.

This chain joins TRBV5-5 and TRBJ2-2; TRBD1 might be the D (6 bases). The V gene lost 6 bases and the J gene lost 3 bases, with 15 bases spanning the gap. The CDR3 spans 15 residues. Germline V gene lookup returns CDR1 SGHKS and CDR2 YYEKEE (reference sequence). DNA of the CDR3: TGTGCCAGCACCCCTAAGGGGGAGTACACCGGGGAGCTGTTTTTT. This sequence encodes CASTPKGEYTGELFF.

The chain uses TRBV5-1 and TRBJ2-2, with 13 positions matching TRBD2. V shed 0 bases and J 8 bases; nucleotides not matched to a gene: 7. This CDR3 comprises 17 residues. Germline CDR1 is SGHRS and CDR2 is YFSETQ. CDR3 DNA sequence: TGCGCCAGCAGCTTGGCCGGACTAGCGGGAGTACGAGGGGAGCTGTTTTTT. It translates to CASSLAGLAGVRGELFF.

V and J are TRBV6-5 and TRBJ2-5, with a possible D match to TRBD1 (6 bases). The CDR3 length is 15 residues. From germline, CDR1 is MNHEY and CDR2 SVGAGI. With 2 bases removed from V and 4 bases from J, the gap between germline ends came to 14 bases. CDR3 amino acids: CASSYGTPEAETQYF. CDR3 bases: TGTGCCAGCAGTTACGGGACACCCGAGGCAGAGACCCAGTACTTC.

The chain links TRBV6-1 to TRBJ2-7; 8 bases map to TRBD1. The CDR3 consists of 14 residues. Trimming cost V 5 bases and J 5 bases; bases outside gene matches: 8. Germline CDR1 reads MNHNS; CDR2 reads SASEGT. DNA of the CDR3: TGTGCCAGCAGTACGCAGGGGGCCTCAGACGAGCAGTACTTC. This codes for CASSTQGASDEQYF.

This clone was picked up one time. The genes are TRBV5-1 and TRBJ2-2, with 13 bases matching TRBD2. This CDR3 region has 17 residues. The germline V gene has CDR1 SGHRS and CDR2 YFSETQ. V lost 3 bases, J lost 1 base, and 3 bases stayed unmatched. The CDR3 sequence: CASSWGLAGWNTGELFF. CDR3 sequence (DNA): TGCGCCAGCAGCTGGGGACTAGCGGGATGGAACACCGGGGAGCTGTTTTTT.

In nucleotides, the CDR3 is TGTGCCAGCAGCTTAAGTCACAGCACCTACGAGCAGTACTTC. Translating gives CASSLSHSTYEQYF. This rearrangement joins TRBV7-2 to TRBJ2-7; D remains ambiguous. The CDR3 totals 14 residues. Germline V lookup: CDR1 SGHTA, CDR2 FQGNSA. The V gene lost 2 bases and the J gene lost 2 bases, with 10 bases spanning the gap.

The rearrangement links TRBV9 to TRBJ1-2; 7 bases are a match to TRBD1. In germline, CDR1 is SGDLS, CDR2 YYNGEE. V dropped 3 bases and J dropped 4; count of bases not matched to a gene: 6. The CDR3 runs 14 residues. The DNA of the CDR3 is TGTGCCAGCAGCGCCTTCAGGGGGAGCTATGGCTACACCTTC. Translation gives CASSAFRGSYGYTF.

This sequence joins TRBV9 and TRBJ2-5; 12 nucleotides align to TRBD2. The CDR3 consists of 15 residues. Germline V gene data show CDR1 as SGDLS and CDR2 as YYNGEE. V dropped 0 bases and J dropped 5; count of bases not matched to a gene: 2. Here the CDR3 DNA reads TGTGCCAGCAGCGTAGATCTAGCGGGAGGGGAGACCCAGTACTTC. Amino acid sequence: CASSVDLAGGETQYF.

The chain employs TRBV5-1 and TRBJ2-7; 10 nucleotides match TRBD2. The CDR3 has 16 residues. J gave up 5 bases and V 0 bases, and 8 bases lay outside the gene matches. Looked up from germline, CDR1 is SGHRS and CDR2 is YFSETQ. The CDR3 nucleotides are TGCGCCAGCAGCTTGGAGCTTAGCGGGAGGTCCAACGAGCAGTACTTC. This codes for CASSLELSGRSNEQYF.

This clone occurred a few times. The V gene is TRBV7-9, the J gene TRBJ2-5; D perhaps matches TRBD2 (5 bases). Per the germline V gene, CDR1 is SEHNR and CDR2 is FQNEAQ (reference sequence). Trimming cost V 5 bases and J 5 bases, with 12 bases left between them. The CDR3 covers 13 residues. Here the CDR3 DNA reads TGTGCCAGCAGCCGAGGACTTATGGAGACCCAGTACTTC. Protein: CASSRGLMETQYF.

This chain connects TRBV9 to TRBJ2-7; 7 bases map to TRBD2. V dropped 3 bases and J dropped 7; count of bases not matched to a gene: 13. Germline V gene sequence: CDR1 SGDLS, CDR2 YYNGEE. This CDR3 spans 15 amino acids. Here the CDR3 DNA reads TGTGCCAGCAGCGCCTCTGGCGGGAGCCGACAAGAGCAGTACTTC. This codes for CASSASGGSRQEQYF.

The V and J genes are TRBV19 and TRBJ2-5, with no clear D. Germline V gene data show CDR1 as LNHDA and CDR2 as SQIVND (reference sequence). The CDR3 length is 13 residues. Trimming removed 1 base at V and 5 bases at J, with 8 bases between. This CDR3 reads CASSIAQAETQYF. Written as DNA, the CDR3 is TGTGCCAGTAGTATAGCGCAAGCGGAGACCCAGTACTTC.

The chain uses TRBV18 and TRBJ2-7; possibly TRBD1 for D (5 bases). The CDR3 covers 13 residues. The V gene lost 2 bases and the J gene lost 3 bases, with 8 bases spanning the gap. Germline assignment: CDR1 KGHSH and CDR2 LQKENI. The CDR3 loop is CASSPDSSYEQYF. CDR3 in DNA: TGTGCCAGCTCACCAGACAGTAGCTACGAGCAGTACTTC. Looking up the rest from reference TRBV18 and TRBJ2-7 gives the full variable domain: NAGVMQNPRHLVRRRGQEARLRCSPMKGHSHVYWYRQLPEEGLKFMVYLQKENIIDESGMPKERFSAEFPKEGPSILRIQQVVRGDSAAYFCASSPDSSYEQYFGPGTRLTVT.

V usage is TRBV28 and J usage is TRBJ1-6; D may be TRBD1 (6 bases). Trimming shortened V by 8 bases and J by 5 bases, and 13 bases separated the two germline ends. Germline CDR1 is MDHEN and CDR2 is SYDVKM. The length of the CDR3 is 14 residues. CDR3 protein: CASGQYYNNSPLHF. CDR3 nucleotides: TGTGCCAGCGGACAGTACTACAATAATTCACCCCTCCACTTT.

The chain uses TRBV6-5 and TRBJ2-3; possible D gene TRBD2, 6 bases. Trimming removed 11 bases at V and 2 bases at J, with 17 bases between. The length of the CDR3 is 14 residues. Germline CDR1 is MNHEY and CDR2 is SVGAGI. CDR3 amino acids: CAASRDSNTDTQYF. CDR3 bases: TGTGCCGCCAGCAGGGACTCTAACACAGATACGCAGTATTTT.

The gene calls are TRBV18 and TRBJ2-1; 7 bases agree with TRBD2. Germline lookup yields CDR1 KGHSH and CDR2 LQKENI. This CDR3 has 15 amino acids. With 6 bases clipped from V and 3 bases from J, the junction kept 8 bases outside the gene matches. CDR3 region: CASSRLTSDYNEQFF. The CDR3 DNA reads TGTGCCAGCTCGAGACTCACTAGCGACTACAATGAGCAGTTCTTC.

The chain carries TRBV5-1 and TRBJ1-6, with 9 positions matching TRBD1. The length of the CDR3 is 17 residues. Per germline, CDR1 SGHRS and CDR2 YFSETQ. The V segment lost 4 bases and the J segment 8 bases; nucleotides outside the gene matches: 13. The CDR3 loop is CASSLLGLTGGDSPLHF. Here the CDR3 DNA reads TGCGCCAGCAGCCTGCTGGGCCTGACAGGGGGAGATTCACCCCTCCACTTT.

The chain couples TRBV11-3 to TRBJ2-7; no firm D call. The CDR3 contains 12 residues. V lost 3 bases and J 2 bases, leaving 5 bases between the germline ends. In germline, CDR1 is SGHNT, CDR2 YENEEA. The CDR3 region has the DNA TGTGCCAGCAGCTTGGCCACCTACGAGCAGTACTTC. Translating it yields CASSLATYEQYF.

This clone occurred a few times. The rearrangement links TRBV12-5 to TRBJ1-2; D not resolved. This CDR3 has 13 residues. Trimming left V 5 bases short and J 2 bases short, with 9 bases between. Germline V CDR1 and CDR2: LGHNT, FRNRAP. The CDR3 loop reads CASGLERNYGYTF. CDR3 in DNA: TGTGCTAGTGGTCTCGAACGGAACTATGGCTACACCTTC.